This is a list of T cell receptor beta chains from one sample in a study of T cell responses to AZD1222 COVID-19 vaccine. TCRdb's copy holds only in-frame clones and misses some; the assay was immunoSEQ multiplex PCR. The sample gives more than 120,000 clones, roughly 90% of which show up once; under 5.5% is in the top ten. The source was peripheral blood, collected 28 days after the second dose of the MenACWY control vaccine. Receptor source: an adult who received the MenACWY meningococcal vaccine as a control. CDR3s include the opening cysteine and the closing phenylalanine or tryptophan.

TRBV4-1 CASSQGVTEAFF
TRBV6-5 CASTPWTVTEAFF
TRBV28 CASSLSSGITYNEQFF
TRBV6-5 CASSYSRASDQPQHF
TRBV28 CASSLGSGRVGETQYF
TRBV7-2 CASSLGRPTEAFF
TRBV11-2 CASSLEGGPREQYF
TRBV28 CASTSSEAPLHF
TRBV3-1/TRBV3-2 CASRGTGRTGELFF
TRBV4-3 CASSQGSGPDTQYF